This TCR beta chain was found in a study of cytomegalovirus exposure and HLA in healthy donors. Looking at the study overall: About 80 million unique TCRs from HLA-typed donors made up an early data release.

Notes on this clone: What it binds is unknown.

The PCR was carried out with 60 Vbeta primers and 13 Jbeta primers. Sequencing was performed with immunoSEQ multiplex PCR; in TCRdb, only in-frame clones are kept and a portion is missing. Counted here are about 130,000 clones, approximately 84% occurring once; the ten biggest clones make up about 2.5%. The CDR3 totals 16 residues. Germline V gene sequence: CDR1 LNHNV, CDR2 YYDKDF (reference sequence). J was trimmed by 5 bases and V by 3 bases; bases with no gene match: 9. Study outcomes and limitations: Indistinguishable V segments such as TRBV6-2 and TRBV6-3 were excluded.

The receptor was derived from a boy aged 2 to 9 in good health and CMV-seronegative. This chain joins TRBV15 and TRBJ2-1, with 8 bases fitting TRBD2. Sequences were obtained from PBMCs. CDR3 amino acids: CATSRDGTRNHNEQFF. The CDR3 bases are TGTGCCACCAGCAGGGACGGGACTAGGAATCACAATGAGCAGTTCTTC.